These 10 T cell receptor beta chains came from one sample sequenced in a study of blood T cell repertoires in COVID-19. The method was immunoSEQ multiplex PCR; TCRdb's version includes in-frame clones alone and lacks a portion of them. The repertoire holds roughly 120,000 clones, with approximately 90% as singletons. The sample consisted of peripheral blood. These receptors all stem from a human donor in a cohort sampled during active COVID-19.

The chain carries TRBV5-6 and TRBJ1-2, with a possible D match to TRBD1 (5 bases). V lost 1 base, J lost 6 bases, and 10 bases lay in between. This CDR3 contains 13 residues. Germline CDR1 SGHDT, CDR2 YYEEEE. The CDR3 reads CASSLPQGNGYTF. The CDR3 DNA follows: TGTGCCAGCAGCTTGCCCCAGGGAAATGGCTACACCTTC. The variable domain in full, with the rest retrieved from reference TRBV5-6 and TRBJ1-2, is DAGVTQSPTHLIKTRGQQVTLRCSPKSGHDTVSWYQQALGQGPQFIFQYYEEEERQRGNFPDRFSGHQFPNYSSELNVNALLLGDSALYLCASSLPQGNGYTFGSGTRLTVV.

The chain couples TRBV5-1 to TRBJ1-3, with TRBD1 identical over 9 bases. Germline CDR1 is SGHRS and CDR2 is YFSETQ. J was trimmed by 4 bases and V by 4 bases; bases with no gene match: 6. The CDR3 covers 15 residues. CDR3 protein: CASSRDRDPGNTIYF. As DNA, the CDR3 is TGCGCCAGCAGCCGGGACAGGGATCCCGGAAACACCATATATTTT.

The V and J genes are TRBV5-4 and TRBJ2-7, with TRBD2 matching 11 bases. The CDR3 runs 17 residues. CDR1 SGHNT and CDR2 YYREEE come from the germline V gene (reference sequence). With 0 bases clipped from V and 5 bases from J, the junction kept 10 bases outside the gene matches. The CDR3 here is CASSLGLAGGPGDEQYF. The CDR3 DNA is TGTGCCAGCAGCTTGGGGTTAGCGGGAGGGCCGGGGGACGAGCAGTACTTC.

Here the CDR3 DNA reads TGTGCCAGCAGCCAAGGGTTTGGGGGGGACACTGAAGCTTTCTTT. Translation gives CASSQGFGGDTEAFF. The chain employs TRBV7-8 and TRBJ1-1, with TRBD1 as a possible D gene (5 bases). This CDR3 has 15 amino acids. V shed 5 bases and J shed 3 bases, with 16 bases lying between them. Germline V gives CDR1 SGHVS, CDR2 FQNEAQ.

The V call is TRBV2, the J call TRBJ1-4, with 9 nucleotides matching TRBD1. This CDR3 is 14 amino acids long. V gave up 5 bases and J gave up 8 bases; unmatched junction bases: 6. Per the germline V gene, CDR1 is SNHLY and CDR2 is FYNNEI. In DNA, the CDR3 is TGTGCCAGCAGTAGGGACAGGGTGGACGAAAAACTGTTTTTT. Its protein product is CASSRDRVDEKLFF.

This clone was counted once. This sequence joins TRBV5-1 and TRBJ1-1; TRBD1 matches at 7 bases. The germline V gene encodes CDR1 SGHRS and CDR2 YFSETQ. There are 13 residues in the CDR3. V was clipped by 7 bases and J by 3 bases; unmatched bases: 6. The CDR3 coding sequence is TGCGCCAGCCTGTCTACAGGGGACACTGAAGCTTTCTTT. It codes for CASLSTGDTEAFF.

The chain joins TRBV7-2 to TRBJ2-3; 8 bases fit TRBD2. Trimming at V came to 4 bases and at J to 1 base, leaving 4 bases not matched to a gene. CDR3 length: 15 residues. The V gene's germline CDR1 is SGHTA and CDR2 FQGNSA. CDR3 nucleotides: TGTGCCAGCAGCTCGCGGGGGGCAGGCACAGATACGCAGTATTTT. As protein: CASSSRGAGTDTQYF.

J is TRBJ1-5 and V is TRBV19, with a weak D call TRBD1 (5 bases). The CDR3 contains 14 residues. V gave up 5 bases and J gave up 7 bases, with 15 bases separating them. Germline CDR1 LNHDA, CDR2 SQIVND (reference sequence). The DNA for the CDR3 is TGTGCCAGTAGTTGGGGGGGAAGCGGCCAGCCCCAGCATTTT. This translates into CASSWGGSGQPQHF.

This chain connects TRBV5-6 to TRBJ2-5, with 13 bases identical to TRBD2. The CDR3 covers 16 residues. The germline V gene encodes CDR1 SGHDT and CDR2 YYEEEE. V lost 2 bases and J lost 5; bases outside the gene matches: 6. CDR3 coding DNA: TGTGCCAGCAGCTTCCGACTAGCGGGGGGCAGCGAGACCCAGTACTTC. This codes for CASSFRLAGGSETQYF.

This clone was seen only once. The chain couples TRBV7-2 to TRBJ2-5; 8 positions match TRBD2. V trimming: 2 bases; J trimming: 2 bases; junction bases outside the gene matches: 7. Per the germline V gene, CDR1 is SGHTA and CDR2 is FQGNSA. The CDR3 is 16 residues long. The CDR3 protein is CASSLKLREGQETQYF. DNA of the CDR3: TGTGCCAGCAGCTTAAAGCTCCGGGAGGGGCAAGAGACCCAGTACTTC.